These 23 T cell receptor beta chains share one sample of origin, sequenced in a study of regulatory T cells in long-lasting Graves disease. Specified time point: newly diagnosed GD, antithyroid drugs for less than 3 months. Extracted RNA from PBMCs served as the source of the TCR library. The TCR beta library used iRepertoire HTBI primers with Arm-PCR amplification of CDR3. TCRdb re-called the multiplex PCR reads with MiXCR, one entry per CDR3 protein. The table lists hundreds of thousands of distinct CDR3 sequences, roughly 15% of them singletons. The data also belong to a second study, concerning T cells in Graves' hyperthyroidism and ophthalmopathy.

The material sequenced was peripheral blood mononuclear cells (PBMCs), taken at new diagnosis, from a patient treated with antithyroid drugs. The receptors derive from a woman aged 25 to 39 with Graves disease.

The chain recombines TRBV7-8 with TRBJ1-2, with TRBD1 matching over 9 bases. CDR3 length equals 16 residues. CDR1 and CDR2 from the germline V gene are SGHVS and FQNEAQ. The J segment lost 2 bases and the V segment lost 5 bases, leaving 9 bases of the junction unmatched. CDR3 nucleotide sequence: TGTGCCAGCAGCCTAAAAACCGGGACAGGGAACTATGGCTACACCTTC. Its translation is CASSLKTGTGNYGYTF.

The J gene is TRBJ2-1, the V gene TRBV6-1; D perhaps matches TRBD1 (7 bases). Germline loops: CDR1 MNHNS, CDR2 SASEGT. Trimming removed 6 bases from V and 9 bases from J, with 39 bases in between. CDR3 length: 21 residues. CDR3 sequence (DNA): TGTGCCAGCAGCCCGGCGGCCACAGAGGGGGCTTGGTACCCCCCAGCGGGTGAGCAGTTCTTC. Its protein product is CASSPAATEGAWYPPAGEQFF.

The chain links TRBV28 to TRBJ2-4, with TRBD1 as a possible D gene (6 bases). This CDR3 is 14 amino acids long. Trimming took 2 bases from V and 4 from J, leaving 9 bases between them. Germline V gene data show CDR1 as MDHEN and CDR2 as SYDVKM. CDR3 sequence: CASSLTDRKNIQYF. In DNA form, the CDR3 reads TGTGCCAGCAGTTTAACCGACAGGAAAAACATTCAGTACTTC.

Points on this clonotype: This sequence is one base from a far larger clone and is likely a read error. The chain combines TRBV28 with TRBJ2-3; D might be TRBD1 or TRBD2, each matching 6 bases. The CDR3 has 17 residues. Trimming took off 6 bases at V and 3 bases at J, with 22 bases between the two ends. In germline, CDR1 is MDHEN, CDR2 SYDVKM. For the CDR3, the DNA is TGTGCCAGCAGCCCTAGGGGGGCTGGTCGAAATACAGATACGCAGTATTTT. Protein sequence: CASSPRGAGRNTDTQYF. Variable domain in full (rest from reference TRBV28 and TRBJ2-3): DVKVTQSSRYLVKRTGEKVFLECVQDMDHENMFWYRQDPGLGLRLIYFSYDVKMKEKGDIPEGYSVSREKKERFSLILESASTNQTSMYLCASSPRGAGRNTDTQYFGPGTRLTVL.

This clonotype was seen ten or more times. The chain recombines TRBV20-1 with TRBJ2-7, with 9 bases fitting TRBD2. The V and J ends lost 3 bases and 4 bases, in that order; junction bases with no gene match: 7. Per germline, CDR1 DFQATT and CDR2 SNEGSKA (reference sequence). This CDR3 comprises 14 residues. CDR3 sequence (DNA): TGCAGTGCTAGTCTTGGAGCGGGAGGTTACGAGCAGTACTTC. Translating gives CSASLGAGGYEQYF.

This clonotype was seen more than once but under ten times. The rearrangement joins TRBV10-3 to TRBJ1-5; possible D gene TRBD1, 5 bases. The CDR3 has 16 residues. V was clipped by 5 bases and J by 1 base, with 15 bases between them. The germline CDR1 and CDR2 sequences are ENHRY and SYGVKD. CDR3 region: CAISSFRGDSNQPQHF. Written as DNA, the CDR3 is TGTGCCATCAGTAGTTTTCGGGGGGACAGCAATCAGCCCCAGCATTTT.

The sample holds a few counts of this clonotype. The chain recombines TRBV7-9 with TRBJ1-2; 9 bases are a match to TRBD1. From germline, CDR1 is SEHNR and CDR2 FQNEAQ (reference sequence). The CDR3 runs to 14 residues. The ends lost 7 bases at V and 6 bases at J; junction bases unmatched: 9. The DNA for the CDR3 is TGTGCCAGCACCACGCAGGACAGGGGCCATGGCTACACCTTC. Encoded protein: CASTTQDRGHGYTF.

Ten or more counts support this clonotype. V and J are TRBV6-1 and TRBJ1-5, with 7 bases fitting TRBD1. The CDR3 runs to 20 residues. After removal of 6 bases from V and 3 bases from J, the junction contained 23 bases not matched to a gene. CDR1 and CDR2 (germline): MNHNS, SASEGT. The CDR3 loop is CASRTGMRGLTLTFNQPQHF. The CDR3 DNA follows: TGTGCCAGCAGGACAGGGATGAGGGGGCTTACCCTGACCTTCAATCAGCCCCAGCATTTT.

This clonotype was seen repeatedly, ten times or more. This chain joins TRBV11-2 and TRBJ1-6; D unclear. V lost 7 bases and J 13 bases, leaving 20 bases between the germline ends. This CDR3 is built from 14 residues. Per germline, CDR1 SGHAT and CDR2 FQNNGV. DNA for the CDR3: TGTGCCAGCACCACCGGGTCCGGGTTTAACCCCCTCCACTTT. Its translation: CASTTGSGFNPLHF. Full variable domain (rest looked up from reference TRBV11-2 and TRBJ1-6): EAGVAQSPRYKIIEKRQSVAFWCNPISGHATLYWYQQILGQGPKLLIQFQNNGVVDDSQLPKDRFSAERLKGVDSTLKIQPAKLEDSAVYLCASTTGSGFNPLHFGNGTRLTVT.

The chain combines TRBV19 with TRBJ2-7, with 13 bases identical to TRBD2. This CDR3 spans 16 amino acids. With V trimmed by 2 bases and J by 5 bases, 6 bases remained unmatched. The V gene's germline CDR1 is LNHDA and CDR2 SQIVND (reference sequence). The CDR3 sequence: CASSISGTSGAHEQYF. CDR3 DNA: TGTGCCAGTAGTATATCGGGGACTAGCGGGGCCCACGAGCAGTACTTC.

V usage is TRBV10-3 and J usage is TRBJ2-6, with 13 nucleotides matching TRBD2. This CDR3 is 22 amino acids long. Germline CDR1 reads ENHRY; CDR2 reads SYGVKD. V lost 0 bases to trimming and J lost 1 base; unmatched junction nucleotides: 12. CDR3 nucleotides: TGTGCCATCAGTGAGTCTGCTGGGGGGGGACTAGCGGGATCGTCTGGGGCCAACGTCCTGACTTTC. It is translated as CAISESAGGGLAGSSGANVLTF.

This chain uses TRBV2 with TRBJ2-7; 8 bases fit TRBD1. Germline V CDR1 and CDR2: SNHLY, FYNNEI. V lost 4 bases and J lost 0; bases outside the gene matches: 5. There are 15 residues in the CDR3. CDR3 nucleotide sequence: TGTGCCAGCAGTGCCCGGACAGGGAGCTCCTACGAGCAGTACTTC. Translated, it gives CASSARTGSSYEQYF.

This clonotype was counted ten times or more. Sequence at one end of the junction differs from germline and may be a read error. J is TRBJ2-7 and V is TRBV7-7; D might be TRBD1 or TRBD2, each matching 6 bases. The length of the CDR3 is 13 residues. CDR1 is SSHAT, CDR2 FNYEAQ, per germline (reference sequence). CDR3 sequence reads: CASSLGKGGEQYF. CDR3 DNA: TGTGCTAGCAGCTTAGGAAAGGGGGGCGAGCAGTACTTC.

Concerning this clonotype: A much larger clone lies one base from this, so it may be a read error. The chain links TRBV18 to TRBJ2-1; no reliable D call. Per germline, CDR1 KGHSH and CDR2 LQKENI. The CDR3 runs 12 residues. V was shortened by 1 base and J by 9 bases, with 7 bases between the two germline ends. The CDR3 loop reads CASSPLTSEQFF. The CDR3 DNA sequence: TGTGCCAGCTCACCACTTACGAGTGAGCAGTTCTTC.

This clonotype has at least ten counts. This chain links TRBV20-1 with TRBJ2-7, with 7 bases fitting TRBD2. Germline V CDR1 and CDR2: DFQATT, SNEGSKA (reference sequence). The J segment lost 4 bases and the V segment lost 3 bases, leaving 9 bases of the junction unmatched. The CDR3 extends over 14 amino acids. CDR3: CSARHGRSRYEQYF. In DNA, the CDR3 is TGCAGTGCTAGGCACGGGAGGAGTCGGTACGAGCAGTACTTC.

This chain links TRBV5-1 with TRBJ2-6; D might be TRBD1 or TRBD2, each matching 5 bases. The CDR3 totals 16 residues. Germline lookup yields CDR1 SGHRS and CDR2 YFSETQ. Trimming stripped 2 bases from V and 4 bases from J, with 13 bases between. The CDR3 nucleotides read TGCGCCAGCAGCTTTTGGGGGTGGACAGGGGCCAACGTCCTGACTTTC. This translates into CASSFWGWTGANVLTF.

This clonotype was detected many times. The chain links TRBV7-8 to TRBJ2-1; D not certain. V was shortened by 5 bases and J by 4 bases, with 15 bases between the two germline ends. Germline CDR1 SGHVS, CDR2 FQNEAQ. CDR3 length: 15 amino acids. This CDR3 is CASSPGAFEYNEQFF. The CDR3 DNA reads TGTGCCAGCAGCCCCGGAGCGTTTGAATACAATGAGCAGTTCTTC.

This clonotype was counted many times. The gene calls are TRBV15 and TRBJ2-7; 9 bases align to TRBD2. Germline V gene lookup returns CDR1 LNHNV and CDR2 YYDKDF (reference sequence). The CDR3 has 19 amino acids. Losses at the gene ends were 0 bases for V and 1 base for J; bases not matched to a gene: 13. CDR3 sequence reads: CATSRDRGPASGKSYEQYF. Here the CDR3 DNA reads TGTGCCACCAGCAGAGATCGGGGGCCGGCTAGCGGGAAATCCTACGAGCAGTACTTC.

This clonotype showed up many times. The germline gene is not matched at one end of the junction; a read error may be the cause. V is TRBV29-1 and J is TRBJ2-1; 7 nucleotides agree with TRBD1. The CDR3 is 14 residues long. The germline CDR1 and CDR2 sequences are SQVTM and ANQGSEA. CDR3 region: CSVKDRARYNEQFF. The CDR3 DNA sequence: TGCAGCGTTAAAGACAGGGCCCGTTACAATGAGCAGTTCTTC.

This clonotype was picked up many times. One junction end does not reproduce the germline sequence, and a read error may be involved. This chain connects TRBV7-9 to TRBJ1-1, with a possible D match to TRBD1 (5 bases). Germline V gives CDR1 SEHNR, CDR2 FQNEAQ (reference sequence). This CDR3 is built from 12 residues. The CDR3 here is CASSLNGGEAFF. CDR3 coding DNA: TGTGCCAGCAGCTTGAACGGGGGTGAAGCTTTCTTC.

The chain carries TRBV15 and TRBJ1-2; D might be TRBD1 (6 bases). V dropped 0 bases and J dropped 5 bases, with 10 bases sitting between them. In germline, CDR1 is LNHNV, CDR2 YYDKDF (reference sequence). CDR3 length: 14 residues. The CDR3 DNA is TGTGCCACCAGCAGAGATCCCAGGGGATATGGCTACACCTTC. The encoded protein is CATSRDPRGYGYTF. The entire variable domain, with the rest obtained from reference TRBV15 and TRBJ1-2, is as follows: DAMVIQNPRYQVTQFGKPVTLSCSQTLNHNVMYWYQQKSSQAPKLLFHYYDKDFNNEADTPDNFQSRRPNTSFCFLDIRSPGLGDTAMYLCATSRDPRGYGYTFGSGTRLTVV.

This clonotype was observed at least ten times. V and J are TRBV28 and TRBJ1-1; D gene uncertain. Trimming took off 4 bases at V and 1 base at J, with 13 bases between the two ends. CDR3 length: 15 residues. Germline V gene data show CDR1 as MDHEN and CDR2 as SYDVKM. The DNA for the CDR3 is TGTGCCAGCAGTTCCCCGTGGACGGGGAACACTGAAGCTTTCTTT. Protein product: CASSSPWTGNTEAFF.

This clonotype appeared many times. J is TRBJ2-1 and V is TRBV29-1; 11 bases map to TRBD2. With 3 bases clipped from V and 4 bases from J, the junction kept 2 bases outside the gene matches. Per germline, CDR1 SQVTM and CDR2 ANQGSEA. This CDR3 comprises 14 residues. The CDR3 bases are TGCAGCGTTGATACTAGCGGGAGTTACAATGAGCAGTTCTTC. Residues: CSVDTSGSYNEQFF.